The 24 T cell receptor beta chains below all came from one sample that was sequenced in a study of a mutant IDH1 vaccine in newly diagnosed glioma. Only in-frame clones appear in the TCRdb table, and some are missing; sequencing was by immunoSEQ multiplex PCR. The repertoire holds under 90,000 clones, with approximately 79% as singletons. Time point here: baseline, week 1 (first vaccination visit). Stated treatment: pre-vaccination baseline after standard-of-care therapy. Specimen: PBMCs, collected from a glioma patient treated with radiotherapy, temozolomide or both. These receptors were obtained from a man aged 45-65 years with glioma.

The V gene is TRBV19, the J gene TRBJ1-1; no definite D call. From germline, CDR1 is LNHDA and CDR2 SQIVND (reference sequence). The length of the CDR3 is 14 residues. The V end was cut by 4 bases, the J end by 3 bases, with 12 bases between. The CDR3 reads CASSKQAKDTEAFF. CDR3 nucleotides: TGTGCCAGTAGTAAGCAGGCAAAGGACACTGAAGCTTTCTTT.

In DNA, the CDR3 is TGCGCCAGCAGAGAAGACGAGTTGTACGAGCAGTACTTC. This gives the protein CASREDELYEQYF. This chain uses TRBV5-1 with TRBJ2-7; D gene uncertain. Germline V lookup: CDR1 SGHRS, CDR2 YFSETQ. V shed 5 bases and J shed 4 bases, with 13 bases lying between them. CDR3 length equals 13 residues. The whole variable domain, remainder taken from reference TRBV5-1 and TRBJ2-7, is KAGVTQTPRYLIKTRGQQVTLSCSPISGHRSVSWYQQTPGQGLQFLFEYFSETQRNKGNFPGRFSGRQFSNSRSEMNVSTLELGDSALYLCASREDELYEQYFGPGTRLTVT.

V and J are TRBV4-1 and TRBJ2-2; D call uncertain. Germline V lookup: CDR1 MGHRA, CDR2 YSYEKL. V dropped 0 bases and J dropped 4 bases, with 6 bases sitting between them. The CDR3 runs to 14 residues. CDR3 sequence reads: CASSQDRSTGELFF. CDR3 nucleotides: TGCGCCAGCAGCCAAGATCGCTCCACCGGGGAGCTGTTTTTT.

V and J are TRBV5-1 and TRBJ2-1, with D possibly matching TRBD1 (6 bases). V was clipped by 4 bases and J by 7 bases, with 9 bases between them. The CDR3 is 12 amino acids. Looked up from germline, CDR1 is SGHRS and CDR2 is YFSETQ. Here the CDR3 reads CASSIQGNEQFF. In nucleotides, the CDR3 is TGCGCCAGCAGCATACAGGGAAATGAGCAGTTCTTC.

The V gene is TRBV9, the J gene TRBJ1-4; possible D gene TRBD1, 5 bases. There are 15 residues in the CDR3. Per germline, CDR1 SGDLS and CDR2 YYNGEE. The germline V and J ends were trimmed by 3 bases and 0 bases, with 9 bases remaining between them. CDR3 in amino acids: CASSARGSTNEKLFF. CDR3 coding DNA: TGTGCCAGCAGCGCGAGGGGCTCAACTAATGAAAAACTGTTTTTT.

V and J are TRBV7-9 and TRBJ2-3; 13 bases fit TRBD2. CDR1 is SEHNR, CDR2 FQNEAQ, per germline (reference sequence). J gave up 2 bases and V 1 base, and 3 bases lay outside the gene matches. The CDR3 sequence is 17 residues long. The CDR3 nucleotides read TGTGCCAGCAGCTTAGGGGGACTAGCGGGGCTCACAGATACGCAGTATTTT. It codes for CASSLGGLAGLTDTQYF.

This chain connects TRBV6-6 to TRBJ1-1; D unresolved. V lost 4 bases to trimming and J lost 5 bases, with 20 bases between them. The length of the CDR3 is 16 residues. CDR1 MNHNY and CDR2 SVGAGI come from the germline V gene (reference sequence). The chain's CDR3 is CASSSKRHPPATEAFF. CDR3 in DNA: TGTGCCAGCAGTTCCAAACGCCACCCACCGGCGACTGAAGCTTTCTTT.

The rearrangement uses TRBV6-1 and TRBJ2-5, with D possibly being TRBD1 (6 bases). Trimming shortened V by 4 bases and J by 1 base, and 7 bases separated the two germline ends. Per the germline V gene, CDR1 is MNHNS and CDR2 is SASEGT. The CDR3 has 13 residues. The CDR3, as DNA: TGTGCCAGCAGTGGGACAGCCCAAGAGACCCAGTACTTC. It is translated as CASSGTAQETQYF.

The CDR3 coding sequence is TGTGCCAGCGGCTCCGGGACAGGGGCCATGGAGCAGTTCTTC. Amino acid sequence: CASGSGTGAMEQFF. V usage is TRBV7-2 and J usage is TRBJ2-1, with 10 nucleotides matching TRBD1. J gave up 10 bases and V 8 bases, and 11 bases lay outside the gene matches. In germline, CDR1 is SGHTA, CDR2 FQGNSA. The CDR3 spans 14 residues. Using reference TRBV7-2 and TRBJ2-1 for the parts outside the CDR3, the full variable domain is GAGVSQSPSNKVTEKGKDVELRCDPISGHTALYWYRQSLGQGLEFLIYFQGNSAPDKSGLPSDRFSAERTGGSVSTLTIQRTQQEDSAVYLCASGSGTGAMEQFFGPGTRLTVL.

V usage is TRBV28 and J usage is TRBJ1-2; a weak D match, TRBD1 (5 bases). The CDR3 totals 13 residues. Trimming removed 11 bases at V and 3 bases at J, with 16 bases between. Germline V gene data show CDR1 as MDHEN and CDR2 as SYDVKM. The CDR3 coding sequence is TGTGCCGTGCAAGACAGAACCGACTATGGCTACACCTTC. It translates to CAVQDRTDYGYTF.

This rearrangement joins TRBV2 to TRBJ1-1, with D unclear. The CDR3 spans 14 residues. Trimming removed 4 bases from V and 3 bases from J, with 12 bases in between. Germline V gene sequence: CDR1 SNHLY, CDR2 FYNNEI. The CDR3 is CASSASGVDTEAFF. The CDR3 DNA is TGTGCCAGCAGTGCTTCTGGGGTCGACACTGAAGCTTTCTTT.

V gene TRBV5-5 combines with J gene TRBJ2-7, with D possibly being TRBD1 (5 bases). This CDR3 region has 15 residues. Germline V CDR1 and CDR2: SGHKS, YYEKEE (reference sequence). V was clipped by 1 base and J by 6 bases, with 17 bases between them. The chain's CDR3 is CASSLSTGDYSEQYF. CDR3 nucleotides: TGTGCCAGCAGCTTGTCCACAGGAGATTACAGCGAGCAGTACTTC.

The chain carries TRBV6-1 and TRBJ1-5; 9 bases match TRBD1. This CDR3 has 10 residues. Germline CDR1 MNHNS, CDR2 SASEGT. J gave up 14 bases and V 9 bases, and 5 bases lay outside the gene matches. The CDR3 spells CASGDRVKHF. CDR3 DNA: TGTGCCAGTGGGGACAGGGTCAAGCATTTT.

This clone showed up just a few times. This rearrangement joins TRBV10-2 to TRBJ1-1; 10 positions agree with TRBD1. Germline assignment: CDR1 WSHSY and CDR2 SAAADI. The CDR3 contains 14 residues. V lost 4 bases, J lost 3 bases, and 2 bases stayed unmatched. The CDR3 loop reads CASSVDRGYTEAFF. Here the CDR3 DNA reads TGCGCCAGCAGTGTGGACAGGGGGTACACTGAAGCTTTCTTT.

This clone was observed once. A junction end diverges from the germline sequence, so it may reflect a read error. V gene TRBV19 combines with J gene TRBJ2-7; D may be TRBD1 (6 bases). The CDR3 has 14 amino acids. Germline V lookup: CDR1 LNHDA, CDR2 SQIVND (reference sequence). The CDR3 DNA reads TGTGCCAGTAGTCCCGGACCCGACGGGACACCCAAGAGCTTC. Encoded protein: CASSPGPDGTPKSF.

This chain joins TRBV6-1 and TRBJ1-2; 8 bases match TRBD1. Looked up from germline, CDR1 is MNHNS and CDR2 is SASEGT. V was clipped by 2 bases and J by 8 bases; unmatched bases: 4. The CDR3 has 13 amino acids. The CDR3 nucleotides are TGTGCCAGCAGTGAACAGGGGGCTGGGGGCTACACCTTC. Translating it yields CASSEQGAGGYTF.

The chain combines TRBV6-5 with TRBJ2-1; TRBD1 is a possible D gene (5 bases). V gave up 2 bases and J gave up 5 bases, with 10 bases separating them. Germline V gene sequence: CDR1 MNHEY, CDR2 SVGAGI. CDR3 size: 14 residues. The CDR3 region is CASSYGAGDNEQFF. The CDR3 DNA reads TGTGCCAGCAGTTACGGGGCCGGCGACAATGAGCAGTTCTTC.

CDR3 residues: CASSFGGPVGEQFF. For the CDR3, the DNA is TGTGCCAGCAGTTTCGGGGGCCCCGTCGGGGAGCAGTTCTTC. The chain employs TRBV6-6 and TRBJ2-1; D could derive from TRBD1 or TRBD2 (6 bases each). V gave up 4 bases and J gave up 10 bases, with 17 bases separating them. The CDR3 consists of 14 residues. Germline V CDR1 and CDR2: MNHNY, SVGAGI (reference sequence).

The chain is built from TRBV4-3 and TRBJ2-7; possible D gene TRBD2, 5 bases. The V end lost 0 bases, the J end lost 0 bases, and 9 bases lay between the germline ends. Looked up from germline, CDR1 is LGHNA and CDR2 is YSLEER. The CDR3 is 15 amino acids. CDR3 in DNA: TGCGCCAGCAGCCAAGAGAGGGAGAGCTCCTACGAGCAGTACTTC. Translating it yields CASSQERESSYEQYF.

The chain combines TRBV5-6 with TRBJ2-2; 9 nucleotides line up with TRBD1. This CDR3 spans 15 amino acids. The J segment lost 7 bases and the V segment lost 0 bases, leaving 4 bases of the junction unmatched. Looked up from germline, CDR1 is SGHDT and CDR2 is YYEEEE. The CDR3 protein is CASSLGTGAGGELFF. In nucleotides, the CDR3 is TGTGCCAGCAGCTTGGGGACAGGGGCAGGCGGGGAGCTGTTTTTT.

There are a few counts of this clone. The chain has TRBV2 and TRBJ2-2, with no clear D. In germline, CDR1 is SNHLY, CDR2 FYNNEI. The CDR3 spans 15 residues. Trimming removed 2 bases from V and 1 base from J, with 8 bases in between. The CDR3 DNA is TGTGCCAGCAGTGAAATGGGCAGGAACACCGGGGAGCTGTTTTTT. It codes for CASSEMGRNTGELFF.

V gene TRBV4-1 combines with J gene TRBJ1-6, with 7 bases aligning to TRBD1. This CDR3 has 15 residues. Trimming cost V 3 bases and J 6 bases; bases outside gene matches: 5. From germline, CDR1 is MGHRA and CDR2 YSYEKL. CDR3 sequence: CASSHGQVPNSPLHF. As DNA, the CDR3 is TGCGCCAGCAGCCATGGACAGGTCCCTAATTCACCCCTCCACTTT.

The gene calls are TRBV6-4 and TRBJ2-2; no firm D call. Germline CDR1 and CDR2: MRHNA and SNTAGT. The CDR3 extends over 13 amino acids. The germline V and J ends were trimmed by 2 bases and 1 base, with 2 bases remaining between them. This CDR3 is CASSDLNTGELFF. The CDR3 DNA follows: TGTGCCAGCAGTGACCTGAACACCGGGGAGCTGTTTTTT.

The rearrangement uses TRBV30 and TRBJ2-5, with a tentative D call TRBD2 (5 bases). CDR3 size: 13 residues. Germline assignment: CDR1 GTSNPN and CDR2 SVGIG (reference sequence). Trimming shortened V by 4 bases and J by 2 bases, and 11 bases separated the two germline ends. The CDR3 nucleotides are TGTGCCTGGACGAACGGCGGGCAAGAGACCCAGTACTTC. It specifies CAWTNGGQETQYF.